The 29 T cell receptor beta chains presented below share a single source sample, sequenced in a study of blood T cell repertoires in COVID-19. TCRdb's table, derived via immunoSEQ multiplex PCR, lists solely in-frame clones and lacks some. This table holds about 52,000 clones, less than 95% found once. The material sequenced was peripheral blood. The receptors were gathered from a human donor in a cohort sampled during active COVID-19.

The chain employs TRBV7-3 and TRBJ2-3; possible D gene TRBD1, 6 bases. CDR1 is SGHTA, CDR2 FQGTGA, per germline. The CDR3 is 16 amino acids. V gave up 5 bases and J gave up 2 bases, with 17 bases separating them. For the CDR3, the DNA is TGTGCCAGCAGCCCCCTTTTGGACAGAAACACAGATACGCAGTATTTT. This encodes CASSPLLDRNTDTQYF.

The CDR3 here is CASSQITRTGEAFF. Here the CDR3 DNA reads TGCGCCAGCAGCCAGATAACACGAACAGGTGAAGCTTTCTTT. The chain couples TRBV4-1 to TRBJ1-1; a possible D gene is TRBD1 (5 bases). The CDR3 is 14 residues long. V was clipped by 3 bases and J by 7 bases, with 15 bases between them. CDR1 is MGHRA, CDR2 YSYEKL, per germline.

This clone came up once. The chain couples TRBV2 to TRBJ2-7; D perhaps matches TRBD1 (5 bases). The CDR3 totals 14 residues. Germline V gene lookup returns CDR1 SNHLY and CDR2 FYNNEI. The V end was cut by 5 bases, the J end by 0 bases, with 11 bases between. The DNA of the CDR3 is TGTGCCAGCAGTATAGACAGCAGCTCCTACGAGCAGTACTTC. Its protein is CASSIDSSSYEQYF.

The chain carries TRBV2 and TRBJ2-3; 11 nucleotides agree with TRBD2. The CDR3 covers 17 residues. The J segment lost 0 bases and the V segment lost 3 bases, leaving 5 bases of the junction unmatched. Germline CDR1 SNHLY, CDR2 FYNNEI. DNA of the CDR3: TGTGCCAGCAGTGATTACCGACTAGCGGGAAGCACAGATACGCAGTATTTT. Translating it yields CASSDYRLAGSTDTQYF.

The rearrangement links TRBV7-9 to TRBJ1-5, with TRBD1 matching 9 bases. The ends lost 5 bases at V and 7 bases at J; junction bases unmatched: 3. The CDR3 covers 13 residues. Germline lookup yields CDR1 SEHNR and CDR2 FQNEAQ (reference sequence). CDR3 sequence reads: CASSVGQGQPQHF. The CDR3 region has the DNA TGTGCCAGCAGCGTAGGACAGGGGCAGCCCCAGCATTTT. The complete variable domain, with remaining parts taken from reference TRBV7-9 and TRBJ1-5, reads DTGVSQNPRHKITKRGQNVTFRCDPISEHNRLYWYRQTLGQGPEFLTYFQNEAQLEKSRLLSDRFSAERPKGSFSTLEIQRTEQGDSAMYLCASSVGQGQPQHFGDGTRLSIL.

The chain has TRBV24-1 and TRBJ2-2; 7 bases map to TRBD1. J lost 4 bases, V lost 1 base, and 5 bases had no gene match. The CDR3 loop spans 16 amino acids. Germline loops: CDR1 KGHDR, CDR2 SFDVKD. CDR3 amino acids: CATSDFRQGITGELFF. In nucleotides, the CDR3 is TGTGCCACCAGTGATTTTCGACAGGGAATCACCGGGGAGCTGTTTTTT.

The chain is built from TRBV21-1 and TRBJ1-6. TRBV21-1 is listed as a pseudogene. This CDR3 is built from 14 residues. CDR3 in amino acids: CASKKSSYNSPLHF. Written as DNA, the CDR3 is TGTGCCAGCAAGAAGAGCTCCTATAATTCACCCCTCCACTTT.

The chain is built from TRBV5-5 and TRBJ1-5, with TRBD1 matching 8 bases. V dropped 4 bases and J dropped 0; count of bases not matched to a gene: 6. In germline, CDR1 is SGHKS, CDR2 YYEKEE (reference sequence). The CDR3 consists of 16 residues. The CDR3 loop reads CASSRAGQASNQPQHF. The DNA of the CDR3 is TGTGCCAGCAGCCGGGCGGGACAGGCTAGCAATCAGCCCCAGCATTTT.

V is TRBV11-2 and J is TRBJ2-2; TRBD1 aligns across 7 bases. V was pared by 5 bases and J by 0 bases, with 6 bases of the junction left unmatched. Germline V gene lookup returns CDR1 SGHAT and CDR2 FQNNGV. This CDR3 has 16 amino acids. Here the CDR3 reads CASSPRQGPNTGELFF. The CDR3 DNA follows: TGTGCCAGCAGCCCTAGACAGGGCCCGAACACCGGGGAGCTGTTTTTT.

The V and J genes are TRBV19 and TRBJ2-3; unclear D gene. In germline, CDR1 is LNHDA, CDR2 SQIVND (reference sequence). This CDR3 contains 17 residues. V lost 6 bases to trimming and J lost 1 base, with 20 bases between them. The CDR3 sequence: CASSRVIAVLGTDTQYF. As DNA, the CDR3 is TGTGCCAGTAGCAGAGTTATCGCGGTCTTGGGCACAGATACGCAGTATTTT. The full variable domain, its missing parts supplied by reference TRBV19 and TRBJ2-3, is DGGITQSPKYLFRKEGQNVTLSCEQNLNHDAMYWYRQDPGQGLRLIYYSQIVNDFQKGDIAEGYSVSREKKESFPLTVTSAQKNPTAFYLCASSRVIAVLGTDTQYFGPGTRLTVL.

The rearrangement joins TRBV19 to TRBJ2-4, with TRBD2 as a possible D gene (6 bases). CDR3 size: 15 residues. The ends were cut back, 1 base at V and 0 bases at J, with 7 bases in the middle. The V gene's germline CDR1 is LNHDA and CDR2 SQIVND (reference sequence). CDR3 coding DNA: TGTGCCAGTAGTATAGGGGGGGTAGCCAAAAACATTCAGTACTTC. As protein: CASSIGGVAKNIQYF. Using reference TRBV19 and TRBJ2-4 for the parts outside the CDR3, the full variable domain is DGGITQSPKYLFRKEGQNVTLSCEQNLNHDAMYWYRQDPGQGLRLIYYSQIVNDFQKGDIAEGYSVSREKKESFPLTVTSAQKNPTAFYLCASSIGGVAKNIQYFGAGTRLSVL.

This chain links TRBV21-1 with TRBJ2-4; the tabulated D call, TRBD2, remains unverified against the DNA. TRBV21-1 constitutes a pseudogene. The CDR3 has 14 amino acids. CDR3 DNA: TGTGCCAGCAGCAAATTATCTGGGCGGGGGATTCAGTACTTC. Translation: CASSKLSGRGIQYF.

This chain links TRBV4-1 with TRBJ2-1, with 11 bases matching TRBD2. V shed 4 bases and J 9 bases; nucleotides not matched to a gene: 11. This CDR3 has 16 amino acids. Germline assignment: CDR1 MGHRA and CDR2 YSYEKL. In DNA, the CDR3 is TGCGCCAGCAGCCCCTTGACTAGCGGGACCTTCGGTGAGCAGTTCTTC. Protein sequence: CASSPLTSGTFGEQFF.

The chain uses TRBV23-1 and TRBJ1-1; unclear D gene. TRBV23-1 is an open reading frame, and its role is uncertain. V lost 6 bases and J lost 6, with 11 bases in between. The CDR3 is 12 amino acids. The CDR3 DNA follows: TGCGCCAGCAGCCAAGGGCAGTCTGAAGCTTTCTTT. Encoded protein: CASSQGQSEAFF.

CDR3 protein: CASSRGQVPNEKLFF. The CDR3 DNA is TGTGCCAGTAGTAGAGGACAGGTGCCTAATGAAAAACTGTTTTTT. The rearrangement uses TRBV19 and TRBJ1-4, with 7 bases identical to TRBD1. The ends lost 4 bases at V and 3 bases at J; junction bases unmatched: 5. This CDR3 has 15 residues. Germline CDR1 reads LNHDA; CDR2 reads SQIVND (reference sequence). The full variable domain, in which reference TRBV19 and TRBJ1-4 provide the parts outside the CDR3, is DGGITQSPKYLFRKEGQNVTLSCEQNLNHDAMYWYRQDPGQGLRLIYYSQIVNDFQKGDIAEGYSVSREKKESFPLTVTSAQKNPTAFYLCASSRGQVPNEKLFFGSGTQLSVL.

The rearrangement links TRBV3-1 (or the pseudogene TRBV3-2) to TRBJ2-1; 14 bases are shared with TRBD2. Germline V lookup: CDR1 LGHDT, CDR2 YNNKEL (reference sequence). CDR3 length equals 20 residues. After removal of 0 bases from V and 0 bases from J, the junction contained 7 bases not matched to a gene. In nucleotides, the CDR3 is TGTGCCAGCAGCCAAGACTCGAGACTAGCGGGAGGGAGCTCCTACAATGAGCAGTTCTTC. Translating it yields CASSQDSRLAGGSSYNEQFF.

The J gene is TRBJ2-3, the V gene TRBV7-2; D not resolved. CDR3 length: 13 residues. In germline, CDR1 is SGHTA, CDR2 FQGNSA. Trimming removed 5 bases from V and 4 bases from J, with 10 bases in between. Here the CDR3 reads CASSPYGADTQYF. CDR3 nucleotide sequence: TGTGCCAGCAGCCCCTACGGAGCAGATACGCAGTATTTT.

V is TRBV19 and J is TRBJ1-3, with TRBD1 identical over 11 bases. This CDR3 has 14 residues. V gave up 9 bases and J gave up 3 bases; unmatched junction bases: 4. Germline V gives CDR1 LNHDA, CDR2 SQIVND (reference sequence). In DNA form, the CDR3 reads TGTGCCAGCGGGACAGGGGGGAATGGAAACACCATATATTTT. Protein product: CASGTGGNGNTIYF.

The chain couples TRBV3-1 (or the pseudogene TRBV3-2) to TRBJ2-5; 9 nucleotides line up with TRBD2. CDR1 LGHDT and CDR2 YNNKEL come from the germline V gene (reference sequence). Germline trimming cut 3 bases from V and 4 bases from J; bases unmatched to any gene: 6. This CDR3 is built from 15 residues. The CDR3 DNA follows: TGTGCCAGCAGCCAGGGTAGCGGGAGCTCAGAGACCCAGTACTTC. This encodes CASSQGSGSSETQYF.

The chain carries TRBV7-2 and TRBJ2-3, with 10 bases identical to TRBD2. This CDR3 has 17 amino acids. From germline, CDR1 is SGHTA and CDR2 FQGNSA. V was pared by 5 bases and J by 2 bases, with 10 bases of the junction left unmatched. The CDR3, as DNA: TGTGCCAGCAGCCCAACCGGACTAGCGGTTAACACAGATACGCAGTATTTT. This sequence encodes CASSPTGLAVNTDTQYF.

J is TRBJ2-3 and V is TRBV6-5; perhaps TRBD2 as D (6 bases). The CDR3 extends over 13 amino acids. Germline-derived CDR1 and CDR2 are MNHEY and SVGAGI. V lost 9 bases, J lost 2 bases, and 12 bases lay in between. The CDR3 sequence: CASHRDSTDTQYF. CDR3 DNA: TGTGCCAGTCACCGGGACTCCACAGATACGCAGTATTTT.

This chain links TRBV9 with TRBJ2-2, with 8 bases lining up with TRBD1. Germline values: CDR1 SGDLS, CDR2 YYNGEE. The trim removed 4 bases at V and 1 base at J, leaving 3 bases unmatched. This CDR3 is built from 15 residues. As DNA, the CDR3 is TGTGCCAGCAGCTTCGGACAGGGGAACACCGGGGAGCTGTTTTTT. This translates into CASSFGQGNTGELFF.

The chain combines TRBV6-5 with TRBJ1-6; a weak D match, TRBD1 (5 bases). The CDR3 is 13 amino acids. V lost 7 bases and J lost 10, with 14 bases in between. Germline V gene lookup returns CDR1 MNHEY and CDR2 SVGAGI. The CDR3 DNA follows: TGTGCCAGCACCCAAGGGGTAGGATCACCCCTCCACTTT. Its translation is CASTQGVGSPLHF.

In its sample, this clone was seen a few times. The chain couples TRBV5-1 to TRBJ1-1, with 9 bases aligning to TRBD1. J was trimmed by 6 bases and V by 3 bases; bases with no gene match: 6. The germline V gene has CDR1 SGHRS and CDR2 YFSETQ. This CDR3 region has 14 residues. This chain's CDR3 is CASSWTGEVSEAFF. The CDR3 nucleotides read TGCGCCAGCAGCTGGACAGGGGAGGTCTCTGAAGCTTTCTTT.

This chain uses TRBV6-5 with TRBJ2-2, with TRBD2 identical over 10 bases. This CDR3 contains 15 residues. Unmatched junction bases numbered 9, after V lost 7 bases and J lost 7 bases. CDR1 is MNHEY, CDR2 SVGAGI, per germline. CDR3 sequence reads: CASKAGGQVVGELFF. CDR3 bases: TGTGCCAGCAAAGCGGGAGGGCAGGTGGTCGGGGAGCTGTTTTTT.

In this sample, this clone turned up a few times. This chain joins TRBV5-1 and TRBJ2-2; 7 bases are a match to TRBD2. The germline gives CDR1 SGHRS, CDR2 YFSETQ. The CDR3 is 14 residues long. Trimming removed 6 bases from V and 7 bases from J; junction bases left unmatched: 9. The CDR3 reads CASIQTAGVGELFF. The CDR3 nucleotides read TGCGCCAGCATCCAAACCGCGGGAGTCGGGGAGCTGTTTTTT. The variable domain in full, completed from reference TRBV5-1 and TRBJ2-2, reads KAGVTQTPRYLIKTRGQQVTLSCSPISGHRSVSWYQQTPGQGLQFLFEYFSETQRNKGNFPGRFSGRQFSNSRSEMNVSTLELGDSALYLCASIQTAGVGELFFGEGSRLTVL.

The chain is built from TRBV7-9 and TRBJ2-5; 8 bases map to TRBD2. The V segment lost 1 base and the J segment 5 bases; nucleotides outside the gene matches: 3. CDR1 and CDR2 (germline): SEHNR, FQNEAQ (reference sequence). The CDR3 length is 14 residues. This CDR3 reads CASSLGAGVETQYF. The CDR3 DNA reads TGTGCCAGCAGCTTAGGAGCGGGAGTGGAGACCCAGTACTTC.

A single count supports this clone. CDR3 amino acids: CASSPPFVDTQYF. Written as DNA, the CDR3 is TGTGCCAGCTCACCCCCATTTGTAGATACGCAGTATTTT. This chain links TRBV18 with TRBJ2-3, with D hard to call. V lost 3 bases to trimming and J lost 5 bases, with 9 bases between them. The CDR3 is made up of 13 amino acids. The germline V gene has CDR1 KGHSH and CDR2 LQKENI. Full variable domain (remainder filled in from reference TRBV18 and TRBJ2-3): NAGVMQNPRHLVRRRGQEARLRCSPMKGHSHVYWYRQLPEEGLKFMVYLQKENIIDESGMPKERFSAEFPKEGPSILRIQQVVRGDSAAYFCASSPPFVDTQYFGPGTRLTVL.

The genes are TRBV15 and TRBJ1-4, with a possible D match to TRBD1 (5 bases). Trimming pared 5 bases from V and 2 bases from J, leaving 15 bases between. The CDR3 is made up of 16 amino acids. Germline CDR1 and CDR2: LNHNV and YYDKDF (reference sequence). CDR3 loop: CATSLYRGVTNEKLFF. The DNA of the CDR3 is TGTGCCACCAGCCTCTATCGGGGGGTGACTAATGAAAAACTGTTTTTT.